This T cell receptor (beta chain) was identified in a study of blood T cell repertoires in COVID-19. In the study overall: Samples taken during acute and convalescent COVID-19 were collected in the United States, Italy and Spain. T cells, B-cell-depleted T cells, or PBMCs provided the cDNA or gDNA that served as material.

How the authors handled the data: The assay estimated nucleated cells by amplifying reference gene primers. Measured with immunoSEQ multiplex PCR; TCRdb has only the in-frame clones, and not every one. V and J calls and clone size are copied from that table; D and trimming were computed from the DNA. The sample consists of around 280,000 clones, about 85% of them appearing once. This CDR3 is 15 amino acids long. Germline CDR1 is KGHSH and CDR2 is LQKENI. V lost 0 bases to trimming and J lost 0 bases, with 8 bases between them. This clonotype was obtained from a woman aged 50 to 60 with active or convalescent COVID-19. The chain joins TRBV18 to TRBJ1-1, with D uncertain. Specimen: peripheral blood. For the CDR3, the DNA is TGTGCCAGCTCACCACCGAGCAGGATGAACACTGAAGCTTTCTTT. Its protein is CASSPPSRMNTEAFF.